This T cell receptor beta chain was captured by sequencing in a study of T cells in localized non-small cell lung cancer. Repertoires were generated with immunoSEQ multiplex PCR, while TCRdb's copy carries only in-frame clones and drops some. The sample shows fewer than 50,000 clones, roughly 89% of them seen only once. Findings and caveats of the study: Heterogeneity is still possible, as just one tumor region was sequenced. Maximal T cell clonality occurred in uninvolved adjacent lung, with tumor ranking below it.

Trimming stripped 5 bases from V and 5 bases from J, with 18 bases between. The CDR3 is 16 residues long. The germline V gene encodes CDR1 SGHTA and CDR2 FQGNSA. A remark on this clone: No antigen is known for it.

This TCR was recovered from an older male donor with stage II lung adenocarcinoma. V gene TRBV7-2 combines with J gene TRBJ2-2; possibly TRBD1 for D (6 bases). Here the sequenced sample was peripheral blood mononuclear cells, taken before any cancer treatment. CDR3 bases: TGTGCCAGCAGCCCCCTCACAGGGACGGGTACCGGGGAGCTGTTTTTT. It translates to CASSPLTGTGTGELFF.